What follows are 31 T cell receptor beta chains derived from one specimen sequenced in a study of CD8+CD57+ T cells in acquired aplastic anemia. Individuals selected for sequencing had exhibited CD8+CD57+ cell expansion on flow cytometry. Both TCR beta VDJ combination and CDR3 sequence profiling were carried out. Genomic DNA was the template for this profiling. TCRdb recomputed calls from the reads with MiXCR, one row per CDR3 protein. The data contain roughly 250,000 distinct CDR3 sequences, around 45% of them seen just once; the ten biggest clones take up under 9%. Sequencing input: sorted CD4+, CD8+, or CD8+CD57+ T cells (not recorded which) from PBMCs. These TCRs come from a human donor with aplastic anemia.

This clonotype was recorded once. This may stem from a read error, because a much larger clone lies one nucleotide away. The chain uses TRBV7-9 and TRBJ2-1, with 13 bases matching TRBD2. In germline, CDR1 is SEHNR, CDR2 FQNEAQ (reference sequence). After removal of 5 bases from V and 12 bases from J, the junction contained 16 bases not matched to a gene. The CDR3 is 17 amino acids. The CDR3 nucleotides are TGTGCCAGCAGCCTTCCACCCTCAGGACTAGCGGGAGTAGGGCAGTTCTTC. Its translation: CASSLPPSGLAGVGQFF.

This clonotype was recorded at least ten times. The chain recombines TRBV9 with TRBJ1-1; no reliable D call. Trimming shortened V by 0 bases and J by 5 bases, and 11 bases separated the two germline ends. CDR1 and CDR2 (germline): SGDLS, YYNGEE. CDR3 length: 14 residues. CDR3 sequence reads: CASSVDGEETEAFF. CDR3 DNA sequence: TGTGCCAGCAGCGTAGATGGGGAAGAAACTGAAGCTTTCTTT.

In its sample, this clonotype is medium-sized. The chain joins TRBV7-6 to TRBJ1-1, with D perhaps TRBD1 (6 bases). Germline CDR1 SGHVS, CDR2 FNYEAQ. Trimming removed 5 bases at V and 2 bases at J, with 15 bases between. This CDR3 region has 15 residues. Here the CDR3 reads CASSLGGSGNTEAFF. CDR3 DNA: TGTGCCAGCAGCCTAGGGGGGTCAGGAAACACTGAAGCTTTCTTT.

This clonotype appeared once. The CDR3 DNA sequence: TGCGCCAGCAGCCCCAAGATGGGACAGGGGGCCAGTGGCTACACCTTC. Its protein product is CASSPKMGQGASGYTF. This chain connects TRBV4-1 to TRBJ1-2; 12 bases agree with TRBD1. Germline V gives CDR1 MGHRA, CDR2 YSYEKL. V lost 4 bases and J lost 7; bases outside the gene matches: 10. The CDR3 spans 16 residues.

This clonotype came up many times. As DNA, the CDR3 is TGCAGCGTTGAAGACGCCAGGGGGCCTTCGCCCCAGTACTTC. It codes for CSVEDARGPSPQYF. The J gene is TRBJ2-5, the V gene TRBV29-1; 8 bases agree with TRBD1. The V gene's germline CDR1 is SQVTM and CDR2 ANQGSEA. Unmatched junction bases numbered 9, after V lost 0 bases and J lost 9 bases. The CDR3 contains 14 residues. The full variable domain, rest sourced from reference TRBV29-1 and TRBJ2-5, is SAVISQKPSRDICQRGTSLTIQCQVDSQVTMMFWYRQQPGQSLTLIATANQGSEATYESGFVIDKFPISRPNLTFSTLTVSNMSPEDSSIYLCSVEDARGPSPQYFGPGTRLLVL.

This clonotype was found many times. The rearrangement joins TRBV12-3 or TRBV12-4 to TRBJ2-1; TRBD2 matches 11 bases. The CDR3 is 15 amino acids. After removal of 3 bases from V and 7 bases from J, the junction contained 5 bases not matched to a gene. CDR3 bases: TGTGCCAGCAGTTTCCCGACTAGCGGGGTTAATGAGCAGTTCTTC. It codes for CASSFPTSGVNEQFF.

The chain couples TRBV19 to TRBJ1-2; tentatively, D is TRBD1 (5 bases). Deletions cut 5 bases from V and 0 bases from J, with 13 bases between. The CDR3 consists of 15 residues. The germline V gene has CDR1 LNHDA and CDR2 SQIVND (reference sequence). The CDR3 DNA reads as TGTGCCAGTAGTCTATGGGACCGATCTAACTATGGCTACACCTTC. As protein: CASSLWDRSNYGYTF.

Ten or more counts support this clonotype. The chain uses TRBV27 and TRBJ1-6; 7 bases match TRBD1. CDR1 and CDR2 (germline): MNHEY, SMNVEV (reference sequence). The CDR3 is made up of 15 amino acids. Unmatched junction bases numbered 10, after V lost 4 bases and J lost 10 bases. The CDR3 is CASSSEQGTASPLHF. CDR3 bases: TGTGCCAGCAGTTCCGAACAGGGGACAGCGTCACCCCTCCACTTT.

Points on this clonotype: A much bigger clone sits one base away, suggesting this may be a read error. The chain is built from TRBV19 and TRBJ1-4; perhaps TRBD1 as D (5 bases). Germline CDR1 and CDR2: LNHDA and SQIVND (reference sequence). The CDR3 loop spans 14 amino acids. The V and J ends lost 5 bases and 10 bases respectively, with 17 bases between them. The CDR3, as DNA: TGTGCCAGTAGTTTGATCCCGACAGATGGAAAACTGTTTTTT. This translates into CASSLIPTDGKLFF.

This clonotype was found many times. The J gene is TRBJ2-3, the V gene TRBV19; D remains unclear. This CDR3 is 13 amino acids long. V was trimmed by 5 bases and J by 2 bases, leaving 8 bases between them. The germline V gene has CDR1 LNHDA and CDR2 SQIVND (reference sequence). CDR3 protein: CASSYTFTDTQYF. CDR3 nucleotide sequence: TGTGCCAGTAGTTACACCTTCACAGATACGCAGTATTTT. Based on the CDR3 plus reference TRBV19 and TRBJ2-3, the full variable domain is DGGITQSPKYLFRKEGQNVTLSCEQNLNHDAMYWYRQDPGQGLRLIYYSQIVNDFQKGDIAEGYSVSREKKESFPLTVTSAQKNPTAFYLCASSYTFTDTQYFGPGTRLTVL.

The chain recombines TRBV2 with TRBJ2-1, with 8 bases lining up with TRBD2. CDR3 length equals 15 residues. Trimming removed 5 bases from V and 4 bases from J; junction bases left unmatched: 7. CDR1 SNHLY and CDR2 FYNNEI come from the germline V gene. Written as DNA, the CDR3 is TGTGCCAGCAGTCAGAATAGCGGGACTTACAATGAGCAGTTCTTC. This codes for CASSQNSGTYNEQFF.

The table lists this clonotype with a few counts. This sequence joins TRBV7-2 and TRBJ2-7, with D hard to call. Germline V gene sequence: CDR1 SGHTA, CDR2 FQGNSA. Between the trimmed V and J ends, which lost 3 bases and 2 bases, there was a span of 8 bases. CDR3 length: 13 amino acids. The DNA of the CDR3 is TGTGCCAGCAGCTTCGGTGACACCTACGAGCAGTACTTC. Amino acids: CASSFGDTYEQYF.

This clonotype occurred a few times. The junction does not match germline at one end; this may be a read error. V gene TRBV28 combines with J gene TRBJ1-5, with a weak D call TRBD1 (5 bases). Germline V gene sequence: CDR1 MDHEN, CDR2 SYDVKM. This CDR3 contains 9 residues. CDR3 bases: TGTGCCAGCATCTCAGCCGGGGGTTTT. Its protein is CASISAGGF.

A few counts support this clonotype. The genes are TRBV20-1 and TRBJ2-7; 7 nucleotides agree with TRBD1. This CDR3 region has 12 residues. Germline assignment: CDR1 DFQATT and CDR2 SNEGSKA (reference sequence). J gave up 2 bases and V 7 bases, and 5 bases lay outside the gene matches. CDR3 region: CSVNRGPYEQYF. CDR3 in DNA: TGCAGTGTAAACAGGGGCCCCTACGAGCAGTACTTC.

With regard to this clonotype: A read error is possible here, since a much larger clone lies one base away. The rearrangement joins TRBV7-9 to TRBJ2-7; 12 bases are shared with TRBD2. The CDR3 runs to 15 residues. Germline trimming cut 4 bases from V and 9 bases from J; bases unmatched to any gene: 10. CDR1 and CDR2 (germline): SEHNR, FQNEAQ (reference sequence). The CDR3 region has the DNA TGTGCCAGCAGCTCGGCTAGCGGGGGGGAAGGGGGGCAGTACTTC. This gives the protein CASSSASGGEGGQYF.

The chain is built from TRBV30 and TRBJ1-6; D uncertain. The CDR3 runs to 13 residues. With 0 bases removed from V and 10 bases from J, the gap between germline ends came to 10 bases. Germline V gene data show CDR1 as GTSNPN and CDR2 as SVGIG (reference sequence). The CDR3 sequence is CAWSVSERSPLHF. CDR3 DNA: TGTGCCTGGAGTGTAAGTGAGAGGTCACCCCTCCACTTT.

As for this clonotype: Mismatch with germline at one junction end may stem from a read error. The chain employs TRBV7-7 and TRBJ2-1; 13 nucleotides match TRBD2. Germline V lookup: CDR1 SSHAT, CDR2 FNYEAQ (reference sequence). The CDR3 covers 15 residues. The CDR3 DNA follows: TGTGCTAGCAGCTTCGGGACTAGCGGGGCCAATGAGCAGTTCTTC. Residues: CASSFGTSGANEQFF.

This clonotype was seen many times. The chain recombines TRBV11-3 with TRBJ2-7, with D unclear. Trimming removed 2 bases at V and 2 bases at J, with 7 bases between. The CDR3 extends over 13 amino acids. Per germline, CDR1 SGHNT and CDR2 YENEEA. Here the CDR3 reads CASSLPGTYEQYF. DNA of the CDR3: TGTGCCAGCAGCTTACCAGGTACCTACGAGCAGTACTTC.

As concerns this clonotype: Because it lacks the conserved phenylalanine or tryptophan at the end, this CDR3 is likely a read error. The DNA is omitted, as the CDR3 cannot be located on it reliably, and the CDR3 follows TCRdb's listing. The genes are TRBV6-4 and TRBJ2-5; TRBD2, as called in the table, went unchecked against the DNA. From its first to its last residue, the CDR3 has 9 amino acids. Germline V gene lookup returns CDR1 MRHNA and CDR2 SNTAGT. The CDR3 sequence: CASSEEPAG.

The V call is TRBV7-9, the J call TRBJ1-6; D gene ambiguous. The CDR3 length is 16 residues. Trimming shortened V by 5 bases and J by 6 bases, and 17 bases separated the two germline ends. Germline lookup yields CDR1 SEHNR and CDR2 FQNEAQ (reference sequence). The CDR3: CASSQRTGKFNSPLHF. CDR3 nucleotides: TGTGCCAGCAGCCAACGGACGGGCAAATTTAATTCACCCCTCCACTTT.

Many counts were recorded for this clonotype. The rearrangement uses TRBV6-5 and TRBJ2-3; a possible D gene is TRBD2 (5 bases). The germline gives CDR1 MNHEY, CDR2 SVGAGI. This CDR3 has 14 residues. Deletions cut 6 bases from V and 2 bases from J, with 12 bases between. The CDR3 region is CASSRGGLTDTQYF. The CDR3 bases are TGTGCCAGCAGCAGAGGCGGGCTCACAGATACGCAGTATTTT.

V gene TRBV7-2 combines with J gene TRBJ1-5, with D possibly being TRBD1 (5 bases). In germline, CDR1 is SGHTA, CDR2 FQGNSA. V lost 5 bases, J lost 7 bases, and 12 bases lay in between. The CDR3 sequence is 13 residues long. DNA for the CDR3: TGTGCCAGCAGCCCGGGGGACGGGCAGCCCCAGCATTTT. This gives the protein CASSPGDGQPQHF.

The V and J genes are TRBV27 and TRBJ2-7, with a possible D match to TRBD2 (5 bases). Trimming pared 2 bases from V and 4 bases from J, leaving 12 bases between. Per germline, CDR1 MNHEY and CDR2 SMNVEV (reference sequence). There are 14 residues in the CDR3. DNA for the CDR3: TGTGCCAGCAGTTTACGGGAAGGTCAGTACGAGCAGTACTTC. Protein sequence: CASSLREGQYEQYF.

In its sample, this clonotype was seen once. Sequence at one end of the junction differs from germline and may be a read error. This chain uses TRBV2 with TRBJ2-5, with D possibly matching TRBD2 (5 bases). Germline-derived CDR1 and CDR2 are SNHLY and FYNNEI. CDR3 length: 15 residues. CDR3 in DNA: TGCGCCAGCAGCCAAGGTCGGGGTAACCAAGAGACCCAGTACTTC. Protein: CASSQGRGNQETQYF.

This sequence joins TRBV24-1 and TRBJ1-2, with D possibly matching TRBD1 (6 bases). The CDR3 spans 15 residues. Germline V gene data show CDR1 as KGHDR and CDR2 as SFDVKD. V was clipped by 4 bases and J by 2 bases, with 13 bases between them. The CDR3 nucleotides are TGTGCCACCAGTGACCCATTGACAGGAAACTATGGCTACACCTTC. Translated, it gives CATSDPLTGNYGYTF.

The DNA for the CDR3 is TGTGCCACCAGTTCCAAACCTAATCAGCCCCAGCATTTT. Translation: CATSSKPNQPQHF. The gene calls are TRBV24-1 and TRBJ1-5; D gene uncertain. This CDR3 spans 13 amino acids. V was trimmed by 6 bases and J by 4 bases, leaving 9 bases between them. CDR1 is KGHDR and CDR2 is SFDVKD in the germline V gene.

A single count supports this clonotype. This chain links TRBV7-8 with TRBJ2-7; D is possibly TRBD1 (5 bases). Germline V lookup: CDR1 SGHVS, CDR2 FQNEAQ. This CDR3 has 17 amino acids. Trimming pared 1 base from V and 2 bases from J, leaving 18 bases between. CDR3 DNA sequence: TGTGCCAGCAGCTTAGAGGGATTGGACACCGGACCCTACGAGCAGTACTTC. It specifies CASSLEGLDTGPYEQYF.

The sample holds many counts of this clonotype. The chain recombines TRBV7-9 with TRBJ2-7; D is undetermined. Germline V gives CDR1 SEHNR, CDR2 FQNEAQ (reference sequence). The CDR3 totals 15 residues. The germline V and J ends were trimmed by 1 base and 5 bases, with 15 bases remaining between them. The CDR3 reads CASSLVVSLMNEQYF. The CDR3 DNA follows: TGTGCCAGCAGCTTAGTGGTCAGCCTGATGAACGAGCAGTACTTC.

For this clonotype: A much larger clone is a single base away; this may be a read error. The missing conserved phenylalanine or tryptophan at the end of this CDR3 makes a read error likely. The chain has TRBV6-5 and TRBJ2-1; weak D call: TRBD2 (7 bases). Trimming removed 2 bases at V and 7 bases at J, with 12 bases between. Germline V lookup: CDR1 MNHEY, CDR2 SVGAGI. The CDR3 has 14 amino acids. CDR3 protein: CASSYIGGPNEQFL. CDR3 DNA: TGTGCCAGCAGTTACATCGGGGGGCCAAATGAGCAGTTCCTC.

This clonotype showed up just once. This chain links TRBV20-1 with TRBJ1-3, with a possible D match to TRBD1 (6 bases). The CDR3 contains 12 residues. Trimming cost V 5 bases and J 8 bases, with 13 bases left between them. Per germline, CDR1 DFQATT and CDR2 SNEGSKA (reference sequence). CDR3 protein: CSAGQRRDTIYF. The CDR3 region has the DNA TGCAGTGCTGGACAGAGGCGGGACACCATATATTTT.

This chain connects TRBV2 to TRBJ1-5, with no clear D. The V end lost 8 bases, the J end lost 0 bases, and 14 bases lay between the germline ends. CDR3 length: 15 amino acids. Germline CDR1 reads SNHLY; CDR2 reads FYNNEI. The CDR3 nucleotides are TGTGCCAGCCGGACGAACACGGCTAGCAATCAGCCCCAGCATTTT. Encoded protein: CASRTNTASNQPQHF.